This T cell receptor (beta chain) stems from a study of breast tumors, draining lymph nodes, adjacent tissues (dated by TCRdb to 2016 to 2017). With regard to the full study: The study compared TCR beta repertoires across tumor, adjacent nontumor tissue and axillary lymph nodes from breast cancer patients. The study was designed to assess the relationships and possible T-cell exchange between tumor, surrounding tissue and draining lymph node repertoires in human breast cancer.

TCRdb lists the instrument as Illumina HiSeq 2000. TCR beta chain libraries were generated by multiplex PCR amplification. The amplified TCR beta chain products were analyzed by high-throughput sequencing. The raw public reads went through TCRdb reprocessing: fastp at Q25, MiXCR clone calling, in-frame beta chains kept. Rows merge per CDR3 protein into single entries with the most common DNA and genes. The table for this sample lists 130,000 or so distinct CDR3 sequences; 20% to 25% of them were counted only once. The leading ten clones occupy around 2.6% of the sample. Points the paper makes about the study in general: In luminal-like breast cancer, tumor and nontumor tissue repertoires resembled each other significantly more than in basal-like breast cancer. The data were considered consistent with most tumor T cells being derived from the lymph node and subsequently expanding within tumor tissue. T-cell repertoire diversity in tumors was found to be lower than in lymph nodes but higher than in nontumor tissue, and preferential V and J gene usage was observed. The study presented the conclusion that tumor T cells originate in lymph nodes as consistent with a hypothesis, not as something directly demonstrated.

The lymph node samples were taken from the axillary draining lymph nodes of breast cancer patients. V is cut back by 1 base and J by 7 bases, with 6 bases in the junction unmatched. From a lookup of the germline V gene (reference sequence), CDR1 and CDR2 are GTSNPN and SVGIG. There are 13 amino acids in the CDR3, from cysteine to phenylalanine inclusive. Only the CDR3 DNA is retained, 39 bases long and in frame from the first base. This clonotype was seen only a few times. The specificity of this receptor is unknown. There are no base qualities to consult, and no much larger clone falls within one base.

The V and J segments used are TRBV30 and TRBJ1-2; TRBD1 agrees with 7 junctional bases. This TCR was sampled from a female donor with breast cancer. Some clones in this sample may be carry-over from other donors' samples. The sequenced sample was axillary lymph node tissue. The DNA sequence follows: TGTGCCTGGAGTGGGTCAGGGGGGTTTGGCTACACCTTC. It specifies CAWSGSGGFGYTF.